The 9 T cell receptor beta chains reported below all come from one sample, sequenced in a study of cytomegalovirus exposure and HLA in healthy donors. PCR amplification relied on 60 Vbeta primers (plus 13 Jbeta primers). The protocol was immunoSEQ multiplex PCR, while the TCRdb copy is restricted to in-frame clones and leaves out a portion. Here the sample spans approximately 140,000 clones, approximately 80% being singletons. Input material: PBMCs. Receptors were obtained from a male donor in good health and CMV-seronegative.

V and J are TRBV6-5 and TRBJ1-3, with 7 bases fitting TRBD1. Germline V gene lookup returns CDR1 MNHEY and CDR2 SVGAGI. V trimming: 6 bases; J trimming: 8 bases; junction bases outside the gene matches: 10. The CDR3 spans 14 residues. The CDR3 spells CASRLQGHFDTIYF. CDR3 DNA: TGTGCCAGCAGGCTACAGGGGCATTTTGACACCATATATTTT.

The rearrangement uses TRBV4-3 and TRBJ2-7, with D maybe TRBD1 (6 bases). Trimming removed 0 bases at V and 3 bases at J, with 12 bases between. This CDR3 is built from 15 residues. CDR1 and CDR2 from the germline V gene are LGHNA and YSLEER. CDR3 coding DNA: TGCGCCAGCAGCCAAGAGTGGCAGGGGAGCTACGAGCAGTACTTC. It is translated as CASSQEWQGSYEQYF.

The chain employs TRBV27 and TRBJ2-1; 12 positions agree with TRBD2. The V segment lost 2 bases and the J segment 7 bases; nucleotides outside the gene matches: 3. In germline, CDR1 is MNHEY, CDR2 SMNVEV (reference sequence). This CDR3 is built from 15 residues. The CDR3 is CASSLGLAGKNEQFF. In nucleotides, the CDR3 is TGTGCCAGCAGTTTAGGACTAGCGGGAAAAAATGAGCAGTTCTTC.

This clone was counted once. The V and J genes are TRBV12-5 and TRBJ1-4; 7 bases align to TRBD1. Germline CDR1 reads LGHNT; CDR2 reads FRNRAP. V was pared by 1 base and J by 6 bases, with 2 bases of the junction left unmatched. The CDR3 consists of 14 residues. The CDR3 here is CASGLAGTDEKLFF. The CDR3 DNA follows: TGTGCTAGTGGTTTGGCCGGGACAGATGAAAAACTGTTTTTT.

The chain couples TRBV18 to TRBJ2-3; 8 bases line up with TRBD1. In germline, CDR1 is KGHSH, CDR2 LQKENI. This CDR3 has 15 amino acids. V was pared by 5 bases and J by 2 bases, with 6 bases of the junction left unmatched. This CDR3 reads CASSLDRVATDTQYF. The CDR3 bases are TGTGCCAGCTCATTGGACAGGGTGGCCACAGATACGCAGTATTTT.

This chain joins TRBV4-3 and TRBJ2-1; 13 bases agree with TRBD2. Germline V gene data show CDR1 as LGHNA and CDR2 as YSLEER. The length of the CDR3 is 20 residues. Germline trimming cut 3 bases from V and 0 bases from J; bases unmatched to any gene: 11. For the CDR3, the DNA is TGCGCCAGCAGCCAGGATAGAGGACTAGCGGGAGAAGTCTCCTACAATGAGCAGTTCTTC. Translation gives CASSQDRGLAGEVSYNEQFF.

This rearrangement joins TRBV29-1 to TRBJ2-1; 7 bases are a match to TRBD2. V shed 4 bases, J shed 0 bases, and the junction held 3 bases outside the gene matches. Germline V CDR1 and CDR2: SQVTM, ANQGSEA. The CDR3 runs 14 residues. The CDR3 sequence: CSVVPGGSYNEQFF. The CDR3 nucleotides read TGCAGCGTTGTTCCGGGGGGCTCCTACAATGAGCAGTTCTTC.

The J gene is TRBJ1-2, the V gene TRBV7-9; 8 bases are a match to TRBD1. Germline V gene data show CDR1 as SEHNR and CDR2 as FQNEAQ (reference sequence). The junction had 12 bases not matched to a gene; V was cut back by 5 bases and J by 4 bases. The CDR3 consists of 16 residues. CDR3 region: CASSPWTGSSGYGYTF. The CDR3 DNA reads as TGTGCCAGCAGCCCCTGGACAGGGAGTTCTGGCTATGGCTACACCTTC.

This chain uses TRBV5-6 with TRBJ1-5; 7 bases align to TRBD1. Germline CDR1 and CDR2: SGHDT and YYEEEE. Trimming cost V 5 bases and J 1 base; bases outside gene matches: 6. The CDR3 has 15 residues. The CDR3 nucleotides read TGTGCCAGCAGTAGGGGGACAGAAAGCAATCAGCCCCAGCATTTT. Amino acid sequence: CASSRGTESNQPQHF.